The sequence of this TCR beta chain was determined in a study of blood T cell repertoires in COVID-19. The CDR3 has 15 residues. Trimming removed 6 bases from V and 4 bases from J, with 17 bases in between. The germline gives CDR1 SGHTS, CDR2 YDEGEE. Repertoires were generated with immunoSEQ multiplex PCR, while TCRdb's copy carries only in-frame clones and drops some. The sample has roughly 250,000 clones, approximately 90% seen once. The rearrangement uses TRBV5-8 and TRBJ1-5, with D unclear. The sequencing input was PBMCs or T cells enriched from blood (not recorded which). The receptor's source is a woman aged 18-35 years who had recovered from COVID-19. CDR3: CASTLRPAGNQPQHF. Here the CDR3 DNA reads TGTGCCAGCACTCTCCGACCTGCCGGGAATCAGCCCCAGCATTTT.